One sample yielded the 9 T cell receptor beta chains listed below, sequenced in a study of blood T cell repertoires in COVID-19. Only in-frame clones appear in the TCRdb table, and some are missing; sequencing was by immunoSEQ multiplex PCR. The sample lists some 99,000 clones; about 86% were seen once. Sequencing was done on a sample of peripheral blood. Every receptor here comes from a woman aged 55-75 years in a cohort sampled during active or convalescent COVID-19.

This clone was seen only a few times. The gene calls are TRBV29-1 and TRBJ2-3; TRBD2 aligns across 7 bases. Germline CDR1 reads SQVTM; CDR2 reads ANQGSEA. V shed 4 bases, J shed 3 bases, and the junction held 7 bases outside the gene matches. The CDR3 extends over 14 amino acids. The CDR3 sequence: CSVGAGARTDTQYF. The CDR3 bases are TGCAGCGTTGGGGCGGGAGCGAGAACAGATACGCAGTATTTT.

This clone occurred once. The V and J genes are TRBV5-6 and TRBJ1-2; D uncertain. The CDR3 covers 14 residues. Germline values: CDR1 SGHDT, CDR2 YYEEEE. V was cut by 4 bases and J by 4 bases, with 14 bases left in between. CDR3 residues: CASSPAGIGYGYTF. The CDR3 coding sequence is TGTGCCAGCAGCCCCGCGGGGATCGGCTATGGCTACACCTTC.

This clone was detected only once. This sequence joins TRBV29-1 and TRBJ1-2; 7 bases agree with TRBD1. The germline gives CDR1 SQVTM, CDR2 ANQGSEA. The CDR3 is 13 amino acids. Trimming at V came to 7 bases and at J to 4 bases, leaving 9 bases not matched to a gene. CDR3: CSGGSTGLYGYTF. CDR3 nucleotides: TGCAGCGGGGGGTCGACAGGGCTCTATGGCTACACCTTC.

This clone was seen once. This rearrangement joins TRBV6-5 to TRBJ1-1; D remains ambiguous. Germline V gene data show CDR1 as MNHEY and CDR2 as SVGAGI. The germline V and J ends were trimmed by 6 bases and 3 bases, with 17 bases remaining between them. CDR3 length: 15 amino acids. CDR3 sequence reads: CASSSPGSYHTEAFF. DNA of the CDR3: TGTGCCAGCAGCAGCCCGGGGTCCTATCACACTGAAGCTTTCTTT.

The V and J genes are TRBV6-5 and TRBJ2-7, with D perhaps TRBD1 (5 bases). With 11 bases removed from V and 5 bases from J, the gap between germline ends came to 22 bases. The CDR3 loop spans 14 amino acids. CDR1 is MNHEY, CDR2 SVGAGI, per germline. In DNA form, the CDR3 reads TGTGCCGTACGCCTAAGGACAATTCGGGACGAGCAGTACTTC. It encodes CAVRLRTIRDEQYF.

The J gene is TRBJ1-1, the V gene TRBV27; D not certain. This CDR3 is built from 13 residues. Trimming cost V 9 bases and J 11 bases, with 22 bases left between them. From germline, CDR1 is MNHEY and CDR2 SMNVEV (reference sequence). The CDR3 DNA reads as TGTGCCAGTAAAGGTGTGGCGGAGCCTCGGGCTTTCTTT. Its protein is CASKGVAEPRAFF.

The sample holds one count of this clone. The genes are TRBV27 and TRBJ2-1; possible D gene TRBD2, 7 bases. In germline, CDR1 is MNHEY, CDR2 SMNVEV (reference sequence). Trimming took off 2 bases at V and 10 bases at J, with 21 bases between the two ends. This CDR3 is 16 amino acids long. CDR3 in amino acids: CASSLPPGGAPREQFF. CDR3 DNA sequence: TGTGCCAGCAGTTTACCCCCGGGGGGCGCCCCGCGGGAGCAGTTCTTC.

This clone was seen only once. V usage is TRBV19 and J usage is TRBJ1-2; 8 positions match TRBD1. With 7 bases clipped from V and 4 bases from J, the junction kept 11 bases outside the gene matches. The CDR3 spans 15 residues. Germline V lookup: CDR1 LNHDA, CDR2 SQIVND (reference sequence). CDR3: CASTISSGQVYGYTF. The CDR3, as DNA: TGTGCCAGTACCATCTCCTCGGGACAGGTCTATGGCTACACCTTC.

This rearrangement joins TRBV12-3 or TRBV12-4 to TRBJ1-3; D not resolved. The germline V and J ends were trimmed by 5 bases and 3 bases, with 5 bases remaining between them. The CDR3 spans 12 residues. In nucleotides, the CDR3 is TGTGCCAGCAGTATCCTTGGAAACACCATATATTTT. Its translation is CASSILGNTIYF.